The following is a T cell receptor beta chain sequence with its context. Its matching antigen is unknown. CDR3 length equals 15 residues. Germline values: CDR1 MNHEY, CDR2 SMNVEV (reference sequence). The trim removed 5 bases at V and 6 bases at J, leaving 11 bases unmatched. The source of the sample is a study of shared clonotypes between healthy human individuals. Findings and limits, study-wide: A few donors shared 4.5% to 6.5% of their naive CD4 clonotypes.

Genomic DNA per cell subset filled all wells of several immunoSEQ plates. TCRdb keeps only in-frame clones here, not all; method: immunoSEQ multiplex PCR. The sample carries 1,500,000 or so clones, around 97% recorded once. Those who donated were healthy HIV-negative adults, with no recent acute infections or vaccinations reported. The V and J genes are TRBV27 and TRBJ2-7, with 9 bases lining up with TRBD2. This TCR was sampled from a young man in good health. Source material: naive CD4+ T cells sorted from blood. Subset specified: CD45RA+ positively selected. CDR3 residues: CASSALAGVLLEQYF. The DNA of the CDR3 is TGTGCCAGCAGTGCTTTAGCGGGGGTTTTACTCGAGCAGTACTTC.